These 16 T cell receptor beta chains were sequenced from one sample in a study of CD8 T cells in ankylosing spondylitis. One entry per CDR3 protein results from TCRdb running MiXCR on the 5' RACE reads. Here the sample spans about 350,000 distinct CDR3 sequences, approximately 22% being singletons. The material sequenced was blood, either unsorted or a sorted T cell fraction (not recorded which). Receptors originate from a male donor with ankylosing spondylitis or in good health (not recorded which).

This clonotype was detected a few times. For the CDR3, the DNA is TGTGCCATTCAAGGGGGGACAGCCACCTACGAGCAGTACTTC. This gives the protein CAIQGGTATYEQYF. V gene TRBV10-3 combines with J gene TRBJ2-7; D might be TRBD1 (7 bases). Per germline, CDR1 ENHRY and CDR2 SYGVKD. V lost 9 bases, J lost 2 bases, and 17 bases lay in between. The CDR3 runs 14 residues.

This clonotype has just a few counts. This sequence joins TRBV15 and TRBJ2-1, with 7 bases that match TRBD2. The length of the CDR3 is 18 residues. Per the germline V gene, CDR1 is LNHNV and CDR2 is YYDKDF (reference sequence). V dropped 0 bases and J dropped 4; count of bases not matched to a gene: 12. The CDR3 bases are TGTGCCACCAGCAGAGATAAAACGGGGGGAAGAGAGTACAATGAGCAGTTCTTC. Residues: CATSRDKTGGREYNEQFF.

The chain carries TRBV3-1 and TRBJ1-4, with D possibly being TRBD1 (5 bases). The CDR3 extends over 15 amino acids. Trimming cost V 4 bases and J 7 bases, with 16 bases left between them. Per germline, CDR1 LGHDT and CDR2 YNNKEL (reference sequence). CDR3 sequence: CASSPPRDLSEKLFF. Here the CDR3 DNA reads TGTGCCAGCAGCCCCCCCCGGGACCTAAGTGAAAAACTGTTTTTT.

This clonotype was picked up a small number of times. The chain recombines TRBV29-1 with TRBJ2-3, with 9 nucleotides matching TRBD1. The germline gives CDR1 SQVTM, CDR2 ANQGSEA. V lost 4 bases and J lost 2; bases outside the gene matches: 4. CDR3 size: 14 residues. CDR3 sequence reads: CSVVGTGFTDTQYF. Here the CDR3 DNA reads TGCAGCGTTGTGGGGACAGGGTTCACAGATACGCAGTATTTT.

This clonotype turned up a few times. The chain recombines TRBV10-2 with TRBJ2-7; 10 nucleotides align to TRBD2. The V gene end was trimmed by 6 bases and the J gene end by 4 bases; junction bases not matched to a gene: 9. The CDR3 contains 15 residues. Germline lookup yields CDR1 WSHSY and CDR2 SAAADI. CDR3 in amino acids: CASSEGVAGGYEQYF. The CDR3 region has the DNA TGCGCCAGCAGCGAAGGGGTAGCGGGGGGTTACGAGCAGTACTTC.

The V gene is TRBV5-1, the J gene TRBJ2-7; no firm D call. V lost 0 bases to trimming and J lost 5 bases, with 12 bases between them. This CDR3 is 14 amino acids long. CDR1 is SGHRS and CDR2 is YFSETQ in the germline V gene. CDR3 nucleotide sequence: TGCGCCAGCAGCTTGGAAGGTTCGGGTAACGAGCAGTACTTC. Its translation: CASSLEGSGNEQYF.

This clonotype was detected many times. The CDR3 is CSARDRGTPGNTQYF. The CDR3 DNA is TGCAGTGCTAGAGATAGGGGGACTCCGGGGAATACGCAGTATTTT. V usage is TRBV20-1 and J usage is TRBJ2-3, with D perhaps given as TRBD1 or TRBD2 (6 bases each). Germline lookup yields CDR1 DFQATT and CDR2 SNEGSKA (reference sequence). The CDR3 extends over 15 amino acids. V was pared by 0 bases and J by 7 bases, with 17 bases between.

V is TRBV20-1 and J is TRBJ2-3, with D possibly being TRBD1 or TRBD2 (6 bases each). V dropped 1 base and J dropped 2 bases, with 10 bases sitting between them. The germline gives CDR1 DFQATT, CDR2 SNEGSKA (reference sequence). The CDR3 spans 14 residues. The CDR3 coding sequence is TGCAGTGCTAGAGCGGGGGCCCCCACAGATACGCAGTATTTT. It yields the protein CSARAGAPTDTQYF.

The chain recombines TRBV29-1 with TRBJ2-3; possible D gene TRBD1, 5 bases. Germline CDR1 is SQVTM and CDR2 is ANQGSEA. Trimming cost V 4 bases and J 4 bases, with 21 bases left between them. This CDR3 spans 16 amino acids. The CDR3 nucleotides are TGCAGCGTTGTCCCGCTAGGGGAAGTGCACTCAGATACGCAGTATTTT. This encodes CSVVPLGEVHSDTQYF.

This chain uses TRBV6-2 or TRBV6-3 with TRBJ2-3; TRBD1 matches at 8 bases. Looked up from germline, CDR1 is MNHEY and CDR2 is SVGEGT. Trimming at V came to 0 bases and at J to 7 bases, leaving 6 bases not matched to a gene. The CDR3 runs to 15 residues. The CDR3 nucleotides are TGTGCCAGCAGTTACTCCTCAGGGGGCGGTAATACGCAGTATTTT. This sequence encodes CASSYSSGGGNTQYF.

The J gene is TRBJ1-1, the V gene TRBV28, with D tentatively TRBD1 (5 bases). Germline V gene data show CDR1 as MDHEN and CDR2 as SYDVKM. The length of the CDR3 is 12 residues. Trimming took off 3 bases at V and 10 bases at J, with 12 bases between the two ends. The DNA of the CDR3 is TGTGCCAGCAGTTTCTTTGACGGGGGAGCTTTCTTT. Amino acids: CASSFFDGGAFF.

This clonotype showed up just once. The chain links TRBV6-5 to TRBJ2-5; 10 positions match TRBD2. After removal of 0 bases from V and 7 bases from J, the junction contained 11 bases not matched to a gene. CDR3 size: 17 residues. Germline V gene data show CDR1 as MNHEY and CDR2 as SVGAGI. CDR3 sequence reads: CASSYSSGTSARGTQYF. The CDR3 nucleotides read TGTGCCAGCAGTTACTCGTCCGGGACTAGCGCTAGAGGGACCCAGTACTTC.

J is TRBJ2-2 and V is TRBV15; 7 nucleotides agree with TRBD1. V lost 1 base to trimming and J lost 5 bases; unmatched junction nucleotides: 7. The CDR3 consists of 16 residues. The germline V gene has CDR1 LNHNV and CDR2 YYDKDF (reference sequence). The CDR3 DNA reads as TGTGCCACCAGCAGAGGGGCGACAGGGCTGACCGGGGAGCTGTTTTTT. Amino acids: CATSRGATGLTGELFF.

This clonotype was found many times. This chain links TRBV20-1 with TRBJ2-3, with D perhaps given as TRBD1 or TRBD2 (6 bases each). Germline loops: CDR1 DFQATT, CDR2 SNEGSKA (reference sequence). V gave up 0 bases and J gave up 3 bases, with 7 bases separating them. This CDR3 spans 13 amino acids. CDR3 coding DNA: TGCAGTGCTAGAGAAGGGGGGACAGATACGCAGTATTTT. It translates to CSAREGGTDTQYF.

The genes are TRBV27 and TRBJ1-1; weak D call: TRBD1 (6 bases). This CDR3 spans 14 amino acids. Trimming shortened V by 10 bases and J by 1 base, and 16 bases separated the two germline ends. Germline V gene sequence: CDR1 MNHEY, CDR2 SMNVEV (reference sequence). The CDR3 nucleotides are TGTGCCACTTGGCCAGGGGACCCGAACACTGAAGCTTTCTTT. Protein: CATWPGDPNTEAFF.

This clonotype was observed a few times. This chain connects TRBV28 to TRBJ2-7; 8 positions agree with TRBD1. The CDR3 has 15 amino acids. Per germline, CDR1 MDHEN and CDR2 SYDVKM. Trimming removed 1 base from V and 5 bases from J; junction bases left unmatched: 7. The CDR3 DNA follows: TGTGCCAGCAGTTTATTGCAGGGGGCTTTGCACGAGCAGTACTTC. The encoded protein is CASSLLQGALHEQYF.